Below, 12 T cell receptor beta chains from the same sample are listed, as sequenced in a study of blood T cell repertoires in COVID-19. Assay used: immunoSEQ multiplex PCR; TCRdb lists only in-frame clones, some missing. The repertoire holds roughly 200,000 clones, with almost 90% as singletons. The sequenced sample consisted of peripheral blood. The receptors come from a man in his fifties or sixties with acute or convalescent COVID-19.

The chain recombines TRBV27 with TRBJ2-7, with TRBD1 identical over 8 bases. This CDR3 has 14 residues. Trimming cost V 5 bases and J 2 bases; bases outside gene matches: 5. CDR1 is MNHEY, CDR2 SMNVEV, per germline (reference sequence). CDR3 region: CASSRDRGPYEQYF. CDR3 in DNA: TGTGCCAGCAGTCGAGACAGGGGCCCCTACGAGCAGTACTTC.

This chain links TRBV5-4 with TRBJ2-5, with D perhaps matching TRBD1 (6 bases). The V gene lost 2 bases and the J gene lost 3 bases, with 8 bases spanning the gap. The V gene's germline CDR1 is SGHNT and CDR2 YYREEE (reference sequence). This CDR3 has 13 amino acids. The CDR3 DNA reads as TGTGCCAGCAGCTTCCGGGACAAAGAGACCCAGTACTTC. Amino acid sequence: CASSFRDKETQYF. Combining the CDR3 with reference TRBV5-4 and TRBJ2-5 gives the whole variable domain ETGVTQSPTHLIKTRGQQVTLRCSSQSGHNTVSWYQQALGQGPQFIFQYYREEENGRGNFPPRFSGLQFPNYSSELNVNALELDDSALYLCASSFRDKETQYFGPGTRLLVL.

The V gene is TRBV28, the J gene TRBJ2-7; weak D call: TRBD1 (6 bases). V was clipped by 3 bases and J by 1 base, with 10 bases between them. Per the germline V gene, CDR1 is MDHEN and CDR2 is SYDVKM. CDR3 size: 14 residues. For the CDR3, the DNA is TGTGCCAGCAGTTTTGACAGGCTTTCCTACGAGCAGTACGTC. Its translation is CASSFDRLSYEQYV.

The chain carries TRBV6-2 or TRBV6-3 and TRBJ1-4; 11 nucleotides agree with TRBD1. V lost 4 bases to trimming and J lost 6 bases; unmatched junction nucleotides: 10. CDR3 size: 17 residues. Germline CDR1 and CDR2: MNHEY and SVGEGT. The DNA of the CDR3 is TGTGCCAGCAGTTCCCCCGGAGGACAGGGGGCCGATGAAAAACTGTTTTTT. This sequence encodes CASSSPGGQGADEKLFF.

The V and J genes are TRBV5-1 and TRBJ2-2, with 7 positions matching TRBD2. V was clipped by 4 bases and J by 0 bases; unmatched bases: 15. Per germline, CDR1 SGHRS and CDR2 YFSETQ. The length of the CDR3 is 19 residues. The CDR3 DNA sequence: TGCGCCAGCAGCCGGGAGGCGCTACTAGCGTTCGCGAACACCGGGGAGCTGTTTTTT. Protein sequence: CASSREALLAFANTGELFF.

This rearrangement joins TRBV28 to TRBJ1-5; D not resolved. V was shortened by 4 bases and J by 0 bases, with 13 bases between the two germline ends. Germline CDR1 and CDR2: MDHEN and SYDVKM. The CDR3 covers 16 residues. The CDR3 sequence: CASSSAIAYSNQPQHF. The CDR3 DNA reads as TGTGCCAGCAGTTCCGCGATAGCATATAGCAATCAGCCCCAGCATTTT. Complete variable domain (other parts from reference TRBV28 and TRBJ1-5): DVKVTQSSRYLVKRTGEKVFLECVQDMDHENMFWYRQDPGLGLRLIYFSYDVKMKEKGDIPEGYSVSREKKERFSLILESASTNQTSMYLCASSSAIAYSNQPQHFGDGTRLSIL.

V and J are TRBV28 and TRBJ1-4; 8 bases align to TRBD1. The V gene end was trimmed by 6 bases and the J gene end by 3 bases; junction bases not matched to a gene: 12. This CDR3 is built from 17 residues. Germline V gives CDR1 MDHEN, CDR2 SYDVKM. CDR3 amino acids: CASRHGDRGLANEKLFF. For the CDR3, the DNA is TGTGCCAGCAGGCACGGAGACAGGGGCTTGGCTAATGAAAAACTGTTTTTT.

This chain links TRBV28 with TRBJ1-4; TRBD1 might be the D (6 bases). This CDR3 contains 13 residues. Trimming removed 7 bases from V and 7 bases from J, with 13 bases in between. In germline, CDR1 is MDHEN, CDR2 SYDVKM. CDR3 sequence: CASKQGGSEKLFF. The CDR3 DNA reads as TGTGCCAGCAAACAGGGAGGGAGTGAAAAACTGTTTTTT.

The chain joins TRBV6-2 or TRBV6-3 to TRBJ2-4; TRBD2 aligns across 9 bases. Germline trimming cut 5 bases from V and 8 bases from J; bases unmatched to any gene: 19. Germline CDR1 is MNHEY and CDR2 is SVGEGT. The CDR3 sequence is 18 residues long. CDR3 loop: CASSEPTSGWFGGDIQYF. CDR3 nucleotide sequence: TGTGCCAGCAGTGAGCCGACTAGCGGCTGGTTCGGTGGAGACATTCAGTACTTC.

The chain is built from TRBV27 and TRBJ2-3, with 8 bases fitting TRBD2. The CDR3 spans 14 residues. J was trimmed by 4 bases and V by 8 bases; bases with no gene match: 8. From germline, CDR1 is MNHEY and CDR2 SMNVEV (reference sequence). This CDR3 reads CASRRGGGADTQYF. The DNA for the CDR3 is TGTGCCAGCCGACGGGGGGGCGGGGCAGATACGCAGTATTTT.

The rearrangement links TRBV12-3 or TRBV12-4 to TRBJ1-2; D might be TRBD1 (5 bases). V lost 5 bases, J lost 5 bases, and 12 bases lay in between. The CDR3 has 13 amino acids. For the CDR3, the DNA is TGTGCCAGCAGTAGGACACTAACATATGGCTACACCTTC. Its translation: CASSRTLTYGYTF.

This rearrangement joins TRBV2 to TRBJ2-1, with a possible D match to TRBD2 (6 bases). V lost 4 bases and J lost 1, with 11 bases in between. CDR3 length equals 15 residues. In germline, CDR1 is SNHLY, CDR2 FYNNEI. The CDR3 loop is CASSGGTSSYNEQFF. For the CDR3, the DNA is TGTGCCAGCAGTGGGGGGACTTCGTCCTACAATGAGCAGTTCTTC.